This T cell receptor (beta chain) emerged from a study of cytotoxic CD8 clonotypes in ibrutinib-treated CLL. Study overall: On average, over 90,000 productive rearrangements and over 250,000 productive templates per sample.

CDR3 size: 13 residues. Germline CDR1 SGHVS, CDR2 FQNEAQ. V was pared by 7 bases and J by 7 bases, with 4 bases of the junction left unmatched. The sequencing depth, 1 in 200,000 to 1 in 1 million T cells, was the target. Assay used: immunoSEQ multiplex PCR; TCRdb lists only in-frame clones, some missing. This table has tens of thousands of clones, around 68% appearing once. The material sequenced was PBMCs, taken after 12 months of ibrutinib treatment. The TCR comes from a human donor with chronic lymphocytic leukemia. The gene calls are TRBV7-8 and TRBJ1-6, with 7 bases aligning to TRBD1. The CDR3, as DNA: TGTGCCAGCAAAGGGACAGAAAATTCACCCCTCCACTTT. Translating gives CASKGTENSPLHF.